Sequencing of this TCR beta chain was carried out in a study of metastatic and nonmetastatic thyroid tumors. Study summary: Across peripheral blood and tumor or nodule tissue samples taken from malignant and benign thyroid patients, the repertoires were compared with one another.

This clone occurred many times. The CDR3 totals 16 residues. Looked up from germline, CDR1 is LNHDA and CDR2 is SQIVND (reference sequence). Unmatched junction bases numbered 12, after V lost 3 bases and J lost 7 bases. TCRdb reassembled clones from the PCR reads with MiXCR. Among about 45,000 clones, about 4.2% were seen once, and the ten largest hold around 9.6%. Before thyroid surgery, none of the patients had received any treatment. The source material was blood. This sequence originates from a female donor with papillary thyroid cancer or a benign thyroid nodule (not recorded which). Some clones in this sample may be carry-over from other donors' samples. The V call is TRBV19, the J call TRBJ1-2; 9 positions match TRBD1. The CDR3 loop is CASSMTGGLGNLGYTF. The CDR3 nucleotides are TGTGCCAGTAGTATGACAGGGGGTTTGGGGAATCTTGGCTACACCTTC.